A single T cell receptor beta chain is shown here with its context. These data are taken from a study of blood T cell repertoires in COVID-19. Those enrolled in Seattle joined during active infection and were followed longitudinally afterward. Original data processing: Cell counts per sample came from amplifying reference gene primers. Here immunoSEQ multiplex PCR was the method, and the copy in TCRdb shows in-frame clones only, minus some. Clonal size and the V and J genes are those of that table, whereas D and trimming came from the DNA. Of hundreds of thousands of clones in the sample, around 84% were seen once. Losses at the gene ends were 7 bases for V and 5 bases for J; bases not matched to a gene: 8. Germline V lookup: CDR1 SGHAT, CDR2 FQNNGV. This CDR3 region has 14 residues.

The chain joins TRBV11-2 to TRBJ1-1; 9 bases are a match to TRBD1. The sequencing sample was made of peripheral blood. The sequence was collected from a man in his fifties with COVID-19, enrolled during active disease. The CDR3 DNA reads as TGTGCCAGCACTACCCGGGACAGGGAAACTGAAGCTTTCTTT. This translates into CASTTRDRETEAFF. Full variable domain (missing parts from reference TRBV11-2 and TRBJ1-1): EAGVAQSPRYKIIEKRQSVAFWCNPISGHATLYWYQQILGQGPKLLIQFQNNGVVDDSQLPKDRFSAERLKGVDSTLKIQPAKLEDSAVYLCASTTRDRETEAFFGQGTRLTVV.